One sample yielded the 2 T cell receptor beta chains listed below, sequenced in a study of blood T cell repertoires in COVID-19. TCRdb's copy holds only in-frame clones and misses some; the assay was immunoSEQ multiplex PCR. The data contain almost 350,000 clones, roughly 90% of them singletons. Sequencing input: PBMCs or T cells enriched from blood (not recorded which). The receptors originated from a woman in her thirties who had been exposed to COVID-19.

The chain links TRBV30 to TRBJ1-1; D possibly corresponds to TRBD1 (5 bases). The CDR3 is 12 residues long. The V end was cut by 6 bases, the J end by 8 bases, with 16 bases between. CDR1 is GTSNPN and CDR2 is SVGIG in the germline V gene (reference sequence). The chain's CDR3 is CACGGFGGEAFF. The DNA of the CDR3 is TGTGCCTGTGGGGGGTTTGGAGGGGAAGCTTTCTTT.

The CDR3 loop is CASTQGGAPSTEAFF. CDR3 bases: TGTGCCAGCACTCAAGGTGGGGCCCCGAGCACTGAAGCTTTCTTT. This sequence joins TRBV2 and TRBJ1-1; D perhaps matches TRBD1 (5 bases). Germline CDR1 is SNHLY and CDR2 is FYNNEI. V was trimmed by 7 bases and J by 4 bases, leaving 19 bases between them. This CDR3 is 15 amino acids long.